The 17 T cell receptor beta chains below come from one sample, sequenced in a study of vaccination effects on CD4 cells after COVID-19. TCRdb's copy holds only in-frame clones and misses some; the assay was immunoSEQ multiplex PCR. The sample lists about 46,000 clones; over 60% were seen once. ViraFEST assay sequencing came after antigen-specific CD4+ T cells were expanded with viral peptide pools. Culture lasted 10 days before CD4+ T cell isolation. Each participant was administered two doses of either the BNT162b2 or the mRNA-1273 vaccine. The antigens these receptors bind are not known. The specimen was CD4+ T cells from PBMCs cultured with HCoV-OC43 spike peptides, collected after COVID-19 vaccination. Described subset: HCoV-OC43 spike overlapping peptide pool stimulation. Receptor source: a human donor who received a COVID-19 vaccine.

The CDR3, as DNA: TGCGCCAGCAGCTGGGACAGCTCCTACGAGCAGTACTTC. Its protein product is CASSWDSSYEQYF. This chain connects TRBV5-1 to TRBJ2-7; 7 bases agree with TRBD1. The trim removed 3 bases at V and 0 bases at J, leaving 0 bases unmatched. CDR1 is SGHRS and CDR2 is YFSETQ in the germline V gene. The CDR3 runs to 13 residues. The variable domain in full, completed from reference TRBV5-1 and TRBJ2-7, reads KAGVTQTPRYLIKTRGQQVTLSCSPISGHRSVSWYQQTPGQGLQFLFEYFSETQRNKGNFPGRFSGRQFSNSRSEMNVSTLELGDSALYLCASSWDSSYEQYFGPGTRLTVT.

This clone was observed a handful of times. The chain uses TRBV12-5 and TRBJ2-2; 8 bases match TRBD1. Germline V gene lookup returns CDR1 LGHNT and CDR2 FRNRAP. This CDR3 is built from 12 residues. J was trimmed by 6 bases and V by 6 bases; bases with no gene match: 0. Here the CDR3 reads CASGQGAGELFF. The CDR3 bases are TGTGCTAGTGGACAGGGGGCCGGGGAGCTGTTTTTT.

This clone was seen once. The chain is built from TRBV21-1 and TRBJ2-7. TRBV21-1 is recorded as a pseudogene. The CDR3 consists of 15 residues. CDR3 in amino acids: CASSKADGETYGQYF. DNA of the CDR3: TGTGCCAGCAGCAAGGCCGACGGCGAGACGTACGGGCAGTACTTC.

The V gene is TRBV6-5, the J gene TRBJ1-2; no clear D. Trimming removed 6 bases at V and 0 bases at J, with 8 bases between. Germline lookup yields CDR1 MNHEY and CDR2 SVGAGI. CDR3 size: 13 residues. The CDR3 sequence: CASSRNSNYGYTF. The CDR3 DNA reads as TGTGCCAGCAGCAGGAATTCTAACTATGGCTACACCTTC.

This sequence joins TRBV5-5 and TRBJ2-1; 9 nucleotides match TRBD2. There are 16 residues in the CDR3. Germline loops: CDR1 SGHKS, CDR2 YYEKEE (reference sequence). V was pared by 6 bases and J by 7 bases, with 14 bases of the junction left unmatched. The CDR3 loop reads CASIGTSHSRANEQFF. In DNA, the CDR3 is TGTGCCAGCATCGGGACTAGCCACTCTCGGGCGAATGAGCAGTTCTTC.

The chain joins TRBV5-5 to TRBJ2-3; no definite D call. In germline, CDR1 is SGHKS, CDR2 YYEKEE (reference sequence). V dropped 5 bases and J dropped 0 bases, with 16 bases sitting between them. CDR3 size: 16 residues. The CDR3 coding sequence is TGTGCCAGCAGGGAACTGGACGGGTTGAGCACAGATACGCAGTATTTT. As protein: CASRELDGLSTDTQYF.

The J gene is TRBJ2-7, the V gene TRBV11-1; 8 nucleotides align to TRBD1. In germline, CDR1 is SGHAT, CDR2 FQDESV (reference sequence). V shed 0 bases and J 7 bases; nucleotides not matched to a gene: 8. CDR3 length equals 15 residues. The CDR3 DNA sequence: TGTGCCAGCAGCTTAGCGGCCAGGGGGCTGGGTGAGCAGTACTTC. Protein product: CASSLAARGLGEQYF.

The genes are TRBV10-3 and TRBJ2-7; TRBD2 is a possible D gene (5 bases). V was pared by 10 bases and J by 0 bases, with 16 bases between. The CDR3 is made up of 14 amino acids. Germline CDR1 reads ENHRY; CDR2 reads SYGVKD. The CDR3 region is CATAKADSSYEQYF. The CDR3 nucleotides read TGTGCCACCGCGAAAGCGGATAGCTCCTACGAGCAGTACTTC.

The genes are TRBV12-3 or TRBV12-4 and TRBJ1-1, with D hard to call. The CDR3 is 12 amino acids. V lost 2 bases and J lost 11, with 12 bases in between. The CDR3 sequence is CASSLPKKGAFF. The CDR3 nucleotides are TGTGCCAGCAGTTTACCCAAGAAAGGGGCTTTCTTT.

The genes are TRBV21-1 and TRBJ2-2; the tabulated D call, TRBD2, remains unverified against the DNA. TRBV21-1 is given as a pseudogene. The CDR3 totals 20 residues. The CDR3 sequence: CASSKEGLAGGTQNTGELFF. CDR3 sequence (DNA): TGTGCCAGCAGCAAAGAGGGATTAGCGGGAGGGACCCAGAACACCGGGGAGCTGTTTTTT.

The rearrangement links TRBV27 to TRBJ1-1, with a possible D match to TRBD1 (5 bases). V dropped 2 bases and J dropped 5 bases, with 9 bases sitting between them. This CDR3 comprises 13 residues. Germline V gene sequence: CDR1 MNHEY, CDR2 SMNVEV (reference sequence). The CDR3 DNA reads as TGTGCCAGCAGTTTACAGGGAAGGACTGAAGCTTTCTTT. It translates to CASSLQGRTEAFF.

V usage is TRBV9 and J usage is TRBJ1-2; 12 bases line up with TRBD1. The CDR3 extends over 17 amino acids. V shed 0 bases, J shed 8 bases, and the junction held 11 bases outside the gene matches. Germline CDR1 is SGDLS and CDR2 is YYNGEE. The CDR3 sequence: CASSVATYGTGGEGYTF. The CDR3 coding sequence is TGTGCCAGCAGCGTAGCTACGTATGGGACAGGGGGCGAGGGCTACACCTTC. Looking up the rest from reference TRBV9 and TRBJ1-2 gives the full variable domain: DSGVTQTPKHLITATGQRVTLRCSPRSGDLSVYWYQQSLDQGLQFLIQYYNGEERAKGNILERFSAQQFPDLHSELNLSSLELGDSALYFCASSVATYGTGGEGYTFGSGTRLTVV.

The chain links TRBV5-4 to TRBJ1-1; D is ambiguous. CDR3 size: 16 residues. Germline values: CDR1 SGHNT, CDR2 YYREEE (reference sequence). Trimming removed 3 bases from V and 0 bases from J, with 15 bases in between. CDR3 nucleotide sequence: TGTGCCAGCAGCTCCGCCGGTCGGACCTTGAACACTGAAGCTTTCTTT. This gives the protein CASSSAGRTLNTEAFF.

The gene calls are TRBV6-5 and TRBJ1-5, with no clear D. Germline lookup yields CDR1 MNHEY and CDR2 SVGAGI. The CDR3 sequence is 15 residues long. Trimming removed 0 bases at V and 3 bases at J, with 9 bases between. The CDR3 reads CASSYSASLNQPQHF. CDR3 nucleotides: TGTGCCAGCAGTTACTCCGCCAGCCTCAATCAGCCCCAGCATTTT.

This clone has just a few counts. The chain links TRBV7-8 to TRBJ2-7; D perhaps matches TRBD1 (6 bases). Germline V gene data show CDR1 as SGHVS and CDR2 as FQNEAQ. The CDR3 has 13 residues. Trimming shortened V by 2 bases and J by 5 bases, and 10 bases separated the two germline ends. Here the CDR3 DNA reads TGTGCCAGCAGCTTATACGCAGGGGACGAGCAGTACTTC. Its protein is CASSLYAGDEQYF.

The V call is TRBV11-3, the J call TRBJ2-3; perhaps TRBD1 as D (6 bases). The V end lost 8 bases, the J end lost 1 base, and 13 bases lay between the germline ends. There are 14 residues in the CDR3. Per germline, CDR1 SGHNT and CDR2 YENEEA. CDR3 nucleotides: TGTGCCAGCCAAAACAGGGACGGCACAGATACGCAGTATTTT. This encodes CASQNRDGTDTQYF.

This clone showed up just a few times. This sequence joins TRBV7-7 and TRBJ2-7, with D perhaps TRBD1 or TRBD2 (5 bases each). The length of the CDR3 is 13 residues. CDR1 is SSHAT and CDR2 is FNYEAQ in the germline V gene (reference sequence). V lost 5 bases and J lost 6, with 14 bases in between. The CDR3 loop reads CASSPGTPGEQYF. CDR3 in DNA: TGTGCCAGCAGCCCCGGGACCCCGGGCGAGCAGTACTTC. Using reference TRBV7-7 and TRBJ2-7 for the parts outside the CDR3, the full variable domain is GAGVSQSPRYKVTKRGQDVTLRCDPISSHATLYWYQQALGQGPEFLTYFNYEAQPDKSGLPSDRFSAERPEGSISTLTIQRTEQRDSAMYRCASSPGTPGEQYFGPGTRLTVT.